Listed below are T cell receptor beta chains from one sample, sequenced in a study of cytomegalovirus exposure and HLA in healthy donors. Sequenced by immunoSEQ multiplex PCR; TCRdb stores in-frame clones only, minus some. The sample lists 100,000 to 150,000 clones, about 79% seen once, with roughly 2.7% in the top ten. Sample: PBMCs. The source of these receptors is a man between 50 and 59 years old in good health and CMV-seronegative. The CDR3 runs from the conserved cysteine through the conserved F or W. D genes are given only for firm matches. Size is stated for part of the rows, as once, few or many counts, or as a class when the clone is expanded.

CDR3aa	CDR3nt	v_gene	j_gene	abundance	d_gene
CASSPEDRGPTGEKLFF	TGTGCCAGCTCACCTGAAGACAGGGGCCCAACGGGGGAAAAACTGTTTTTT	TRBV18	TRBJ1-4	-	TRBD1
CASSKTSGGASDEQFF	TGTGCCAGCAGTAAGACTAGCGGGGGGGCGAGTGATGAGCAGTTCTTC	TRBV6-4	TRBJ2-1	-	TRBD2
CASRTGADTQYF	TGTGCCAGCCGGACAGGGGCAGATACGCAGTATTTT	TRBV7-9	TRBJ2-3	-	TRBD1
CASSPGPQETQYF	TGCGCCAGCAGCCCAGGGCCCCAAGAGACCCAGTACTTC	TRBV5-1	TRBJ2-5	-	-
CASSHRQDMNTEAFF	TGCGCCAGCAGCCACAGACAGGATATGAACACTGAAGCTTTCTTT	TRBV4-1	TRBJ1-1	-	-
CASSFGVGNQPQHF	TGTGCCAGCAGCTTCGGGGTAGGTAATCAGCCCCAGCATTTT	TRBV13	TRBJ1-5	-	-
CASRREFLAKNIQYF	TGTGCCAGCAGAAGGGAGTTCTTAGCCAAAAACATTCAGTACTTC	TRBV6-1	TRBJ2-4	-	-
CASSLGGPVPAFF	TGTGCCAGCAGCTTGGGCGGCCCCGTCCCCGCTTTCTTT	TRBV5-6	TRBJ1-1	-	-
CASSPTGIYEQYF	TGTGCCAGCAGCCCCACAGGGATCTACGAGCAGTACTTC	TRBV27	TRBJ2-7	-	-
CATSRQGYEQYF	TGTGCCACCAGTAGACAGGGTTACGAGCAGTACTTC	TRBV15	TRBJ2-7	-	TRBD1
CASSLTGSFWYEQYF	TGTGCCAGCAGTTTAACAGGTTCGTTCTGGTACGAGCAGTACTTC	TRBV27	TRBJ2-7	-	-
CASRNLAGGYNEQFF	TGTGCCAGCAGGAATCTAGCGGGGGGTTACAATGAGCAGTTCTTC	TRBV6-5	TRBJ2-1	-	TRBD2
CASSIVAGGPRETQYF	TGTGCCAGCAGCATCGTAGCGGGGGGGCCCCGAGAGACCCAGTACTTC	TRBV7-8	TRBJ2-5	-	TRBD2
CASSLDYQETQYF	TGTGCCAGCAGCTTGGACTATCAAGAGACCCAGTACTTC	TRBV5-4	TRBJ2-5	-	-
CASSPRLGGARSEAFF	TGTGCCAGCAGCCCTCGGCTCGGGGGGGCCAGGTCTGAAGCTTTCTTT	TRBV7-3	TRBJ1-1	-	-
CASSPNVAGVDNEQFF	TGTGCCAGCAGCCCGAACGTAGCGGGGGTAGACAATGAGCAGTTCTTC	TRBV7-6	TRBJ2-1	-	TRBD2
CASRGTGGVGYGYTF	TGTGCCAGCAGAGGGACGGGAGGGGTCGGCTATGGCTACACCTTC	TRBV6-1	TRBJ1-2	-	-
CASSERTGPYEQYF	TGCGCCAGCAGTGAGCGGACAGGGCCCTACGAGCAGTACTTC	TRBV10-2	TRBJ2-7	-	TRBD1
CASSLGRADTQYF	TGTGCCAGCAGCTTAGGTCGAGCAGATACGCAGTATTTT	TRBV7-2	TRBJ2-3	once	-
CASRGDSTEAFF	TGTGCCAGCAGGGGCGACAGCACTGAAGCTTTCTTT	TRBV6-5	TRBJ1-1	-	-
CASSEERVRYEQYF	TGTGCCAGCAGTGAAGAGAGGGTGAGGTACGAGCAGTACTTC	TRBV2	TRBJ2-7	-	-
CASSPGLPVDEQYF	TGTGCCAGCAGTCCGGGACTACCCGTTGACGAGCAGTACTTC	TRBV2	TRBJ2-7	once	TRBD2
CASAPRRKNTEAFF	TGTGCCAGTGCTCCCCGGAGGAAGAACACTGAAGCTTTCTTT	TRBV19	TRBJ1-1	-	-
CASSESRVPSNQPQHF	TGTGCCAGCAGTGAAAGTAGAGTCCCGAGCAATCAGCCCCAGCATTTT	TRBV2	TRBJ1-5	-	-
CASSLAGRVDEQYF	TGTGCCAGCAGCTTAGCTGGCAGGGTTGACGAGCAGTACTTC	TRBV13	TRBJ2-7	-	-
CASSQTGQEGNTEAFF	TGTGCCAGCAGCCAAACGGGACAGGAAGGGAACACTGAAGCTTTCTTT	TRBV14	TRBJ1-1	-	TRBD1
CASSPPSAETQYF	TGTGCCAGCTCACCCCCTAGCGCGGAGACCCAGTACTTC	TRBV18	TRBJ2-5	-	-
CASSSLAGGGYEQFF	TGTGCCAGCAGCTCATTAGCGGGGGGCGGCTATGAGCAGTTCTTC	TRBV7-9	TRBJ2-1	-	TRBD2
CASSLQGSGYTF	TGCGCCAGCAGCTTACAGGGGTCTGGCTACACCTTC	TRBV5-1	TRBJ1-2	few	TRBD1
CASSQDGAGDYGYTF	TGTGCCAGCAGCCAGGATGGGGCGGGGGACTATGGCTACACCTTC	TRBV4-2	TRBJ1-2	-	-
CSVGAPATNYGYTF	TGCAGCGTTGGGGCGCCAGCAACTAACTATGGCTACACCTTC	TRBV29-1	TRBJ1-2	-	-
CASSLGQETFTDTQYF	TGTGCCAGCAGCCTCGGACAGGAGACTTTCACAGATACGCAGTATTTT	TRBV27	TRBJ2-3	-	TRBD1
CASSQMLTSSGELFF	TGCGCCAGCAGCCAAATGCTCACCTCCAGCGGGGAGCTGTTTTTT	TRBV4-3	TRBJ2-2	-	-
CASSRLAGGETQYF	TGTGCCAGCAGTAGACTAGCGGGGGGAGAGACCCAGTACTTC	TRBV7-6	TRBJ2-5	-	TRBD2
CASSLAGDGTGELFF	TGTGCCAGCAGCTTAGCGGGGGATGGTACCGGGGAGCTGTTTTTT	TRBV7-3	TRBJ2-2	-	TRBD2
CASSSTGESEGYTF	TGTGCCAGCAGTTCGACAGGGGAGAGTGAAGGCTACACCTTC	TRBV6-4	TRBJ1-2	few	TRBD1
CASSQESSGRSVYGYTF	TGCGCCAGCAGCCAAGAGAGTTCAGGGCGGTCTGTCTATGGCTACACCTTC	TRBV4-3	TRBJ1-2	-	-
CASSPGARNNSPLHF	TGCGCCAGCAGTCCTGGGGCCCGGAATAATTCACCCCTCCACTTT	TRBV10-2	TRBJ1-6	-	-
CASSELAGDTQYF	TGTGCCAGCAGTGAACTAGCAGGAGATACGCAGTATTTT	TRBV6-1	TRBJ2-3	few	-
CASSFGAGGGWAQHF	TGTGCCAGCAGTTTTGGGGCAGGGGGCGGGTGGGCCCAGCATTTT	TRBV27	TRBJ1-5	-	TRBD1
CASSEGTGNTDTQYF	TGTGCCAGCAGTGAAGGGACAGGGAACACAGATACGCAGTATTTT	TRBV7-9	TRBJ2-3	-	TRBD1
CASSFGGPNTEAFF	TGTGCCAGCAGTTTCGGGGGGCCGAACACTGAAGCTTTCTTT	TRBV27	TRBJ1-1	-	-